Below are 21 T cell receptor beta chains sequenced from a single sample in a study of blood T cell repertoires in COVID-19. Clones were read by immunoSEQ multiplex PCR, and TCRdb kept only the in-frame ones, dropping some. The table records 130,000 to 150,000 clones, roughly 80% of them present only once. Sequencing was carried out using peripheral blood. The receptors were sampled from a human donor in a cohort sampled during active COVID-19.

The rearrangement links TRBV27 to TRBJ2-4; tentatively, D is TRBD1 (6 bases). Germline V gene lookup returns CDR1 MNHEY and CDR2 SMNVEV (reference sequence). This CDR3 region has 16 residues. Trimming stripped 3 bases from V and 0 bases from J, with 12 bases between. The CDR3 region has the DNA TGTGCCAGCAGTTTGAGGGGGTCCCTAGCCAAAAACATTCAGTACTTC. Translation: CASSLRGSLAKNIQYF.

The rearrangement joins TRBV6-5 to TRBJ2-1, with TRBD2 matching 9 bases. The CDR3 runs 14 residues. Trimming took 7 bases from V and 2 from J; bases not matched to a gene: 3. Germline V gene lookup returns CDR1 MNHEY and CDR2 SVGAGI. CDR3 in amino acids: CASTAGGPYNEQFF. The CDR3, as DNA: TGTGCCAGCACCGCGGGGGGGCCCTACAATGAGCAGTTCTTC.

This chain uses TRBV2 with TRBJ2-7; D gene ambiguous. Germline assignment: CDR1 SNHLY and CDR2 FYNNEI. Trimming took off 5 bases at V and 6 bases at J, with 14 bases between the two ends. The CDR3 totals 13 residues. CDR3 in DNA: TGTGCCAGCAGTCCCCCCCTGACTGCCGAGCAGTACTTC. It is translated as CASSPPLTAEQYF.

This clone was observed many times. The genes are TRBV3-1 (or the pseudogene TRBV3-2) and TRBJ2-1, with D possibly being TRBD2 (5 bases). The CDR3 has 15 amino acids. V was cut by 1 base and J by 9 bases, with 16 bases left in between. Germline V gives CDR1 LGHDT, CDR2 YNNKEL (reference sequence). CDR3 protein: CASSQGGAAAGEQFF. CDR3 DNA: TGTGCCAGCAGCCAAGGGGGAGCCGCCGCGGGTGAGCAGTTCTTC.

V gene TRBV7-7 combines with J gene TRBJ2-2; D remains ambiguous. The CDR3 extends over 13 amino acids. V lost 4 bases to trimming and J lost 5 bases, with 8 bases between them. Germline loops: CDR1 SSHAT, CDR2 FNYEAQ (reference sequence). The CDR3 coding sequence is TGTGCCAGCAGCTCGGTCGGTACCGGGGAGCTGTTTTTT. This sequence encodes CASSSVGTGELFF.

The chain joins TRBV6-5 to TRBJ1-2, with TRBD1 matching 7 bases. From germline, CDR1 is MNHEY and CDR2 SVGAGI. The CDR3 is 12 residues long. The junction had 2 bases not matched to a gene; V was cut back by 6 bases and J by 4 bases. Written as DNA, the CDR3 is TGTGCCAGCAGCTGGGACAGCTATGGCTACACCTTC. It translates to CASSWDSYGYTF.

This sequence joins TRBV18 and TRBJ2-6, with D unclear. The CDR3 is made up of 15 amino acids. CDR1 is KGHSH, CDR2 LQKENI, per germline. Trimming shortened V by 0 bases and J by 1 base, and 4 bases separated the two germline ends. CDR3 protein: CASSPPRSGANVLTF. The CDR3 DNA reads TGTGCCAGCTCACCACCGAGGTCTGGGGCCAACGTCCTGACTTTC.

The chain recombines TRBV7-9 with TRBJ2-2, with 8 positions matching TRBD2. After removal of 5 bases from V and 5 bases from J, the junction contained 10 bases not matched to a gene. CDR1 is SEHNR, CDR2 FQNEAQ, per germline (reference sequence). The CDR3 is 16 residues long. The CDR3 region has the DNA TGTGCCAGCAGCCGCCGGCGGGGGGCGGTGACCGGGGAGCTGTTTTTT. Its protein is CASSRRRGAVTGELFF.

The chain employs TRBV5-1 and TRBJ2-7; TRBD1 agrees at 9 bases. Per germline, CDR1 SGHRS and CDR2 YFSETQ. This CDR3 has 15 residues. V lost 4 bases and J lost 5; bases outside the gene matches: 10. The CDR3 DNA reads as TGCGCCAGCAGCATTTGGGACAGGGCCTCGGACGAGCAGTACTTC. This gives the protein CASSIWDRASDEQYF.

The chain carries TRBV24-1 and TRBJ1-2; 7 bases are shared with TRBD1. After removal of 4 bases from V and 3 bases from J, the junction contained 4 bases not matched to a gene. This CDR3 contains 14 residues. Germline V gene data show CDR1 as KGHDR and CDR2 as SFDVKD. In nucleotides, the CDR3 is TGTGCCACCAGTGACAGCAGGGGGGACTATGGCTACACCTTC. Translating it yields CATSDSRGDYGYTF.

The chain links TRBV18 to TRBJ1-5; no firm D call. V was trimmed by 0 bases and J by 7 bases, leaving 4 bases between them. The CDR3 extends over 12 amino acids. Germline V lookup: CDR1 KGHSH, CDR2 LQKENI. The CDR3 protein is CASSPPQQPQHF. In DNA form, the CDR3 reads TGTGCCAGCTCACCACCGCAGCAGCCCCAGCATTTT.

The chain uses TRBV28 and TRBJ2-2, with 7 bases lining up with TRBD1. The CDR3 extends over 13 amino acids. CDR1 is MDHEN, CDR2 SYDVKM, per germline. The J segment lost 2 bases and the V segment lost 8 bases, leaving 2 bases of the junction unmatched. CDR3 nucleotides: TGTGCCAGCGGACAGGCTAACACCGGGGAGCTGTTTTTT. Protein product: CASGQANTGELFF.

This rearrangement joins TRBV27 to TRBJ1-4; D gene unclear. The germline V gene has CDR1 MNHEY and CDR2 SMNVEV (reference sequence). There are 15 residues in the CDR3. The V end lost 3 bases, the J end lost 0 bases, and 8 bases lay between the germline ends. CDR3 amino acids: CASSLGAATNEKLFF. CDR3 nucleotide sequence: TGTGCCAGCAGTTTGGGCGCTGCAACTAATGAAAAACTGTTTTTT. Using reference TRBV27 and TRBJ1-4 for the parts outside the CDR3, the full variable domain is EAQVTQNPRYLITVTGKKLTVTCSQNMNHEYMSWYRQDPGLGLRQIYYSMNVEVTDKGDVPEGYKVSRKEKRNFPLILESPSPNQTSLYFCASSLGAATNEKLFFGSGTQLSVL.

CDR3 DNA: TGTGCCACCAATACTCCCTCTTTGAACACTGAAGCTTTCTTT. It translates to CATNTPSLNTEAFF. V is TRBV19 and J is TRBJ1-1; D call uncertain. The CDR3 covers 14 residues. Germline V gives CDR1 LNHDA, CDR2 SQIVND (reference sequence). V lost 10 bases and J 0 bases, leaving 15 bases between the germline ends. Full variable domain (missing parts from reference TRBV19 and TRBJ1-1): DGGITQSPKYLFRKEGQNVTLSCEQNLNHDAMYWYRQDPGQGLRLIYYSQIVNDFQKGDIAEGYSVSREKKESFPLTVTSAQKNPTAFYLCATNTPSLNTEAFFGQGTRLTVV.

This clone was counted once. The genes are TRBV28 and TRBJ1-1; D gene ambiguous. This CDR3 has 12 amino acids. The germline gives CDR1 MDHEN, CDR2 SYDVKM. V was cut by 6 bases and J by 0 bases, with 5 bases left in between. The CDR3 protein is CASRQLNTEAFF. In DNA, the CDR3 is TGTGCCAGCAGACAGCTGAACACTGAAGCTTTCTTT.

The chain recombines TRBV6-4 with TRBJ1-2, with D perhaps matching TRBD1 (6 bases). The germline CDR1 and CDR2 sequences are MRHNA and SNTAGT. The germline V and J ends were trimmed by 0 bases and 5 bases, with 7 bases remaining between them. This CDR3 has 13 residues. In DNA form, the CDR3 reads TGTGCCAGCAGTGACTCCACAGGGTATGGCTACACCTTC. Protein: CASSDSTGYGYTF.

V usage is TRBV19 and J usage is TRBJ1-6; D not resolved. Trimming took off 5 bases at V and 9 bases at J, with 11 bases between the two ends. Per the germline V gene, CDR1 is LNHDA and CDR2 is SQIVND (reference sequence). This CDR3 region has 13 residues. CDR3 bases: TGTGCCAGTAGTGAAAGGAGTACTTCACCCCTCCACTTT. Its translation is CASSERSTSPLHF. The whole variable domain, remainder taken from reference TRBV19 and TRBJ1-6, is DGGITQSPKYLFRKEGQNVTLSCEQNLNHDAMYWYRQDPGQGLRLIYYSQIVNDFQKGDIAEGYSVSREKKESFPLTVTSAQKNPTAFYLCASSERSTSPLHFGNGTRLTVT.

This clone showed up just once. The chain links TRBV11-3 to TRBJ2-5; 9 bases agree with TRBD2. After removal of 6 bases from V and 3 bases from J, the junction contained 11 bases not matched to a gene. Germline V CDR1 and CDR2: SGHNT, YENEEA. The CDR3 spans 16 residues. DNA of the CDR3: TGTGCCAGCAGTGGGGGTAGCGGGGGCCCCAAAGAGACCCAGTACTTC. It encodes CASSGGSGGPKETQYF.

The chain links TRBV10-1 to TRBJ1-6; the D is unclear. With 2 bases removed from V and 11 bases from J, the gap between germline ends came to 10 bases. The CDR3 extends over 13 amino acids. Germline CDR1 is WNHNN and CDR2 is SYGVQD (reference sequence). For the CDR3, the DNA is TGCGCCAGCAGTGAGGGGCAGAAAACACCCCTCCACTTT. Protein product: CASSEGQKTPLHF.

The rearrangement links TRBV6-2 or TRBV6-3 to TRBJ2-1, with D perhaps matching TRBD2 (6 bases). The ends were cut back, 0 bases at V and 1 base at J, with 13 bases in the middle. Germline loops: CDR1 MNHEY, CDR2 SVGEGT. CDR3 length: 17 residues. The CDR3 reads CASSYSGYSGSYNEQFF. CDR3 sequence (DNA): TGTGCCAGCAGTTACTCGGGGTATAGCGGATCCTACAATGAGCAGTTCTTC.

V gene TRBV14 combines with J gene TRBJ1-2, with unresolved D. Germline V CDR1 and CDR2: SGHDN, FVKESK. V gave up 4 bases and J gave up 4 bases, with 13 bases separating them. The CDR3 sequence is 14 residues long. As DNA, the CDR3 is TGTGCCAGCAGCCTTCTGGGAGGGAGCTATGGCTACACCTTC. This gives the protein CASSLLGGSYGYTF.